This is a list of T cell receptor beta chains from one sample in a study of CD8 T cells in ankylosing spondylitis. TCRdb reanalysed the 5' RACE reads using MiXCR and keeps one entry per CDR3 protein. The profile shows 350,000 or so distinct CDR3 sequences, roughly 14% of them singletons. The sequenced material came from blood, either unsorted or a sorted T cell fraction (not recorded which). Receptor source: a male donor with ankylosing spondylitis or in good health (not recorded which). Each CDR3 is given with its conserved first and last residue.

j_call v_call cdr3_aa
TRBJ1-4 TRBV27 CASSSKEGRGNEKLFF
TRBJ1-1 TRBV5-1 CASSLDEPNTEAFF
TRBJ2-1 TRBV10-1 CASSGMAEQFF
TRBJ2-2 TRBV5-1 CASSLSHGTGELFF
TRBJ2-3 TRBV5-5 CASSWGPTDTQYF
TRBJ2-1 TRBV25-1 CASSDFDRGFWSSEQFF
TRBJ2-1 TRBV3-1 CASSPSTSGGGGEQFF
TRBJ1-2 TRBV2 CASSDRANYGYTF
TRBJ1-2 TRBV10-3 CAISESSPFGYTF
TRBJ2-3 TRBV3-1 CASSQESRGDRSTDTQYF
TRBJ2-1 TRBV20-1 CSVTTGREQFF
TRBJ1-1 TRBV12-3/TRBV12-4 CASSLAGTTEAFF
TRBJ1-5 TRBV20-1 CSARDHGRGHSQPQHF
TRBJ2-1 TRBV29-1 CSALLGEQFF